This is a list of T cell receptor beta chains from one sample in a study of blood T cell dynamics during melanoma immunotherapy. Sequencing was performed with immunoSEQ multiplex PCR; in TCRdb, only in-frame clones are kept and a portion is missing. Of around 6,300 clones listed, 80% to 95% were seen once; the top ten hold around 12%. This specimen was cell-free DNA from blood, taken from a patient treated with checkpoint blockade. These receptors were collected from a human donor with melanoma. Each CDR3 is given with its conserved first and last residue. The D gene is left open where the match is weak. Where a row states a size, it is once, few, many or the class of an expanded clone; other rows omit it.

>NA|NA|TRBJ1-5|TRBV14
TGTGCCAGCAGCCCCGCGGGGGCCCCGACCCAGCATTTT
CASSPAGAPTQHF
>NA|TRBD1|TRBJ1-5|TRBV2
TGTGCCAGCACCCCGGCGGGACAGGGGGGTAGGTTTGCCCAGCATTTT
CASTPAGQGGRFAQHF
>NA|NA|TRBJ2-1|TRBV7-3
TGTGCCAGCAGCCTTGTAAGTGGGTCCTACAATGAGCAGTTCTTC
CASSLVSGSYNEQFF
>NA|NA|TRBJ2-2|TRBV5-5
TGTGCCAGCAGCTCCGGGCTAACTGGGGAGCTGTTTTTT
CASSSGLTGELFF
>NA|NA|TRBJ1-1|TRBV14
TGTGCCAGCAGCCACTGGACAGCCCTGGGCTCGAACACTGAAGCTTTCTTT
CASSHWTALGSNTEAFF
>NA|NA|TRBJ2-2|TRBV21-1
TGTGCCAGCACCACCGGGACACCGAACACCGGGGAGCTGTTTTTT
CASTTGTPNTGELFF
>NA|NA|TRBJ2-7|TRBV5-4
TGTGCCAGCAGCTTGGTGGGCGGCCAAGGGCAGTACTTC
CASSLVGGQGQYF
>NA|NA|TRBJ2-7|TRBV4-2
TGTGCCAGCAGCCTAAATCCCACAGGACCCTACGAGCAGTACTTC
CASSLNPTGPYEQYF
>NA|TRBD1|TRBJ2-7|TRBV6-4
TGTGCCAGCAGGAGTTTTGATAGATATCGGGACAGTTCCTACGAGCAGTACTTC
CASRSFDRYRDSSYEQYF
>NA|TRBD2|TRBJ2-7|TRBV4-1
TGCGCCAGCAGCCCGCCCGGGGGGGACTACGAGCAGTACTTC
CASSPPGGDYEQYF
>NA|TRBD2|TRBJ2-1|TRBV28
TGTGCCAGCACCCCGGGGAGGGAGAATGAGCAGTTCTTC
CASTPGRENEQFF
>NA|TRBD1|TRBJ1-2|TRBV19
TGTGCCAGTAGTATCGATGGACAGGGGGCCGGTGGCTACACCTTC
CASSIDGQGAGGYTF
>NA|NA|TRBJ1-1|TRBV19
TGTGCCAGTAGCGTGGGCTGGACTGAAGCTTTCTTT
CASSVGWTEAFF
>NA|NA|TRBJ1-1|TRBV4-3
TGCGCCAGCAGCCAAGATGGGGCGGGGCGGAACACTGAAGCTTTCTTT
CASSQDGAGRNTEAFF
>NA|NA|TRBJ2-5|TRBV7-2
TGTGCCAGCAGCTCCTACCAGAGGGGGAGAGGAGAGACCCAGTACTTC
CASSSYQRGRGETQYF
>NA|NA|TRBJ2-7|TRBV5-1
TGCGCCAGCAGCTTGGAAGTGTCTACGGGCGAGCAGTACTTC
CASSLEVSTGEQYF
>NA|TRBD1|TRBJ2-5|TRBV2
TGTGCCAGCAGACCAATACAGGGGTGGGACCAAGAGACCCAGTACTTC
CASRPIQGWDQETQYF
>NA|NA|TRBJ1-2|TRBV6-5
TGTGCCAGCAGTTCGGACGATATGGGCTACACCTTC
CASSSDDMGYTF
>once|NA|TRBJ1-5|TRBV7-8
TGTGCCAGCAGCTTAGCTGGGGCGGAGGGTACTCAGCCCCAGCATTTT
CASSLAGAEGTQPQHF
>once|NA|TRBJ2-2|TRBV10-3
TGTGCCATCAGTGCAAACACCGGGGAGCTGTTTTTT
CAISANTGELFF
>NA|TRBD2|TRBJ2-3|TRBV7-3
TGTGCCAGCAGCCCGGGGGGGAGGTGGACAGATACGCAGTATTTT
CASSPGGRWTDTQYF
>NA|NA|TRBJ2-7|TRBV13
TGTGCCAGCAGCTTAAACTACGAGCAGTACTTC
CASSLNYEQYF
>NA|TRBD2|TRBJ2-3|TRBV30
TGTGCTGGAGGCGGGACTAGAGCAGATACGCAGTATTTT
CAGGGTRADTQYF
>NA|TRBD1|TRBJ2-5|TRBV6-5
TGTGCCAGCACCTGGACAGGGCCGTTTAAAGAGCAGTACTTC
CASTWTGPFKEQYF
>NA|NA|TRBJ2-4|TRBV19
TGTGCCAGTAGTCCCCAAGCCAAAAACATTCAGTACTTC
CASSPQAKNIQYF
>NA|TRBD2|TRBJ2-1|TRBV19
TGTGCCAGTAGTGTTCCGGCGGGGGGGCAAGCTGAGCAGTTCTTC
CASSVPAGGQAEQFF
>NA|NA|TRBJ1-3|TRBV7-8
TGTGCCAGCAGCTTAGTGTTCAGAGGCTCTGGAAACACCATATATTTT
CASSLVFRGSGNTIYF
>NA|NA|TRBJ2-7|TRBV30
TGTGCCTGGAGTAACTACGAGCAGTACTTC
CAWSNYEQYF